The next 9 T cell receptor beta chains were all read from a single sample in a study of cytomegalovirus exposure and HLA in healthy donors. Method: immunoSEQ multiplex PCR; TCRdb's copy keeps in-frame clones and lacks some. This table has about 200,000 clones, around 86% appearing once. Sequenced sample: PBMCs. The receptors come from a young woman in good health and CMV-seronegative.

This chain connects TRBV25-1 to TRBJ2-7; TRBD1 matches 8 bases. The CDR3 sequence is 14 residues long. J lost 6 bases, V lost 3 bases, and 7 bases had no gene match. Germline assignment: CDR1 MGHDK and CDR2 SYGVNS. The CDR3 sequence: CASSETGAVGEQYF. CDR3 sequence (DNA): TGTGCCAGCAGTGAGACAGGGGCGGTAGGCGAGCAGTACTTC.

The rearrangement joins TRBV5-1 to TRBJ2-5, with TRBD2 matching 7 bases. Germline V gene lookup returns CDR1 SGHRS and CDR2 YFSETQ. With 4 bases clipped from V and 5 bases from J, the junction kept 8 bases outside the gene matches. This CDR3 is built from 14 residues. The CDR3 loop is CASSGGTNGETQYF. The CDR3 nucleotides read TGCGCCAGCAGCGGCGGGACTAACGGGGAGACCCAGTACTTC.

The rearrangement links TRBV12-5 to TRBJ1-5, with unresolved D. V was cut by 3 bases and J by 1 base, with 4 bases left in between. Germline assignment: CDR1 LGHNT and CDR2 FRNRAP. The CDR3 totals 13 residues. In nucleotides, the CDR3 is TGTGCTAGTGGTTTCCCAAGCAATCAGCCCCAGCATTTT. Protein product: CASGFPSNQPQHF.

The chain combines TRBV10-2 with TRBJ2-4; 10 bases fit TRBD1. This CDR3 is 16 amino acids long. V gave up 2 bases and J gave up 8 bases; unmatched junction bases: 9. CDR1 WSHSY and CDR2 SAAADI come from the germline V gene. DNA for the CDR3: TGCGCCAGCAGTGAGCTACGAGGGACAGGGGAAGACATTCAGTACTTC. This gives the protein CASSELRGTGEDIQYF.

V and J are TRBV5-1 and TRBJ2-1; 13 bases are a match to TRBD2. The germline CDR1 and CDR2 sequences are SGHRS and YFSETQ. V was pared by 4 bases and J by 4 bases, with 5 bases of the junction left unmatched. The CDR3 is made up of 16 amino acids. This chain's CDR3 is CASSQGTSGDYNEQFF. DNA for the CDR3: TGCGCCAGCAGCCAAGGGACTAGCGGGGATTACAATGAGCAGTTCTTC.

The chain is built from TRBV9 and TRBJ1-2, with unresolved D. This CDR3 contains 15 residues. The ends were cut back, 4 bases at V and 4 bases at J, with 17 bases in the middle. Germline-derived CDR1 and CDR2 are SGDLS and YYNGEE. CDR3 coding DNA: TGTGCCAGCAGCCCCCTGGAGCGGCAGGCCTATGGCTACACCTTC. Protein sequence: CASSPLERQAYGYTF.

CDR3 sequence (DNA): TGTGCCAGCAGTGGACAGGGGAACACTGAAGCTTTCTTT. Translation: CASSGQGNTEAFF. The chain is built from TRBV2 and TRBJ1-1, with 7 bases matching TRBD1. Trimming at V came to 4 bases and at J to 1 base, leaving 0 bases not matched to a gene. The CDR3 length is 13 residues. The germline V gene has CDR1 SNHLY and CDR2 FYNNEI.

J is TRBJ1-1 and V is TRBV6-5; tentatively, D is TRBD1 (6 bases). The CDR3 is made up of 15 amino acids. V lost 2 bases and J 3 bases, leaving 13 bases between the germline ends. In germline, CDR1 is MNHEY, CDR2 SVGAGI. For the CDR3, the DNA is TGTGCCAGCAGTTACGGCGGCAGGGGAGACACTGAAGCTTTCTTT. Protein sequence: CASSYGGRGDTEAFF.

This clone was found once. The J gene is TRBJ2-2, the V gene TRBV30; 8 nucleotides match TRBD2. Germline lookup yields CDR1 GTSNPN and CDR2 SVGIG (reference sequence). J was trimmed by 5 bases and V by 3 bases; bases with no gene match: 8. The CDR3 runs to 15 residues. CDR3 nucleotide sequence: TGTGCCTGGAGAAGACGGGGGGGCCCAACCGGGGAGCTGTTTTTT. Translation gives CAWRRRGGPTGELFF.